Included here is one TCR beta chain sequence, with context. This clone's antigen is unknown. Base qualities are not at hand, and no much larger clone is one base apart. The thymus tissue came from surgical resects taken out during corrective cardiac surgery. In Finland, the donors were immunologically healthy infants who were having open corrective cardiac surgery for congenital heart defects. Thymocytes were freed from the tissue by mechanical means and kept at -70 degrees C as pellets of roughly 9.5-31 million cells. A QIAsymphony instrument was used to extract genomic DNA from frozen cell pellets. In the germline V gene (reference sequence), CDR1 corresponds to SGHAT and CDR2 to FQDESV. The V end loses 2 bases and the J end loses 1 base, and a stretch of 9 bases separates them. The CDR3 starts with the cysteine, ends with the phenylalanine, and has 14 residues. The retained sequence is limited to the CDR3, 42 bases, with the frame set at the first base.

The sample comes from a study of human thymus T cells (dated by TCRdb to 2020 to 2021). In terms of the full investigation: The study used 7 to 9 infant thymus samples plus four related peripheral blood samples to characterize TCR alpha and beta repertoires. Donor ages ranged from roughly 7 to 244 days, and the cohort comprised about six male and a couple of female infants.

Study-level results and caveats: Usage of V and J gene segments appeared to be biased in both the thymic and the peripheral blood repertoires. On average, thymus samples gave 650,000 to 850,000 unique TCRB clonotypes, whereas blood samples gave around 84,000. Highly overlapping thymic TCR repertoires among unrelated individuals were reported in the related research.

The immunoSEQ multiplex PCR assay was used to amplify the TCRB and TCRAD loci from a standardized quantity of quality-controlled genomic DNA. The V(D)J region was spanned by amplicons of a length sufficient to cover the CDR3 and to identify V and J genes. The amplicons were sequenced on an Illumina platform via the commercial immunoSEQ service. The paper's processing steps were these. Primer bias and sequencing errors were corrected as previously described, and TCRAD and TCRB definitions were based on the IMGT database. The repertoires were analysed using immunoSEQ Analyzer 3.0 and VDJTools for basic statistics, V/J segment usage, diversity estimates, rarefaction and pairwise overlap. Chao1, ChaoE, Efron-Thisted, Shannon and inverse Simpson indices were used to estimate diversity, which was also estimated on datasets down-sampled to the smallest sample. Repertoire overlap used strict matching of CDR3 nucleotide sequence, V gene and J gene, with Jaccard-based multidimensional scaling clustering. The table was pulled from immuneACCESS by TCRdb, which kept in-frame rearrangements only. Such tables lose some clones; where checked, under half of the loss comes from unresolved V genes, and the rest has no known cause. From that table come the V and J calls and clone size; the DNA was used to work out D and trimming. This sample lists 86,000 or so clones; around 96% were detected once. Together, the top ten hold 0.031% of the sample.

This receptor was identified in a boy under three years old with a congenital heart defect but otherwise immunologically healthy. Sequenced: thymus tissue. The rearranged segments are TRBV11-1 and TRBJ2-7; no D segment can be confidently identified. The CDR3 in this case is CASSLIHRSYEQYF. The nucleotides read TGTGCCAGCAGCTTAATCCACCGGTCCTACGAGCAGTACTTC. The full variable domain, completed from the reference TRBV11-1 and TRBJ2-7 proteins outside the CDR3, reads EAEVAQSPRYKITEKSQAVAFWCDPISGHATLYWYRQILGQGPELLVQFQDESVVDDSQLPKDRFSAERLKGVDSTLKIQPAELGDSAMYLCASSLIHRSYEQYFGPGTRLTVT.